This T cell receptor beta chain was sequenced during a study of CD8 T cells in Susac syndrome. RNA, at about 0.45 to 1 ug, was reverse transcribed with random hexamers. TCRdb re-called the immunoSEQ multiplex PCR reads through MiXCR, storing one row per CDR3 protein. The sample lists some 150,000 distinct CDR3 sequences; roughly 96% were seen once. The TCR sequence derives from a human donor with Susac syndrome. The specimen was CD4+ T cells from PBMCs.

CDR3 nucleotides: TGTGCCAGCAGCCAAGATGCTAGCGGAGAGACCCAGTACTTC. Amino acid sequence: CASSQDASGETQYF. The chain couples TRBV4-2 to TRBJ2-5; TRBD2 aligns across 7 bases. The CDR3 covers 14 residues. Losses at the gene ends were 0 bases for V and 4 bases for J; bases not matched to a gene: 2. Germline V gene lookup returns CDR1 LGHNA and CDR2 YNFKEQ.